One and the same sample provided the 28 T cell receptor beta chains below, sequenced in a study of T cells after yellow fever vaccination. Each CDR3 protein is one row after TCRdb ran MiXCR on the 5' RACE reads. Among hundreds of thousands of distinct CDR3 sequences listed, around a tenth were seen once. This sample comprised PBMCs, obtained on the day of the first yellow fever vaccination. Receptor source: a man aged 18-30 years who received the YFV17D yellow fever vaccine.

This clonotype was seen many times. The chain links TRBV29-1 to TRBJ2-2; 10 nucleotides match TRBD2. V shed 4 bases and J 6 bases; nucleotides not matched to a gene: 11. The CDR3 length is 16 residues. Germline assignment: CDR1 SQVTM and CDR2 ANQGSEA. CDR3 sequence (DNA): TGCAGCGTTGGGCGGCTAGCGGGGGCCGGGGCCGGGGAGCTGTTTTTT. It is translated as CSVGRLAGAGAGELFF.

The rearrangement joins TRBV5-5 to TRBJ2-1; D gene uncertain. Trimming removed 6 bases from V and 0 bases from J, with 13 bases in between. The CDR3 extends over 15 amino acids. CDR1 and CDR2 from the germline V gene are SGHKS and YYEKEE (reference sequence). This chain's CDR3 is CASTRSESSYNEQFF. As DNA, the CDR3 is TGTGCCAGCACCCGCAGCGAAAGCTCCTACAATGAGCAGTTCTTC.

There are a few counts of this clonotype. The rearrangement links TRBV19 to TRBJ2-1; D is undetermined. The germline gives CDR1 LNHDA, CDR2 SQIVND (reference sequence). The V end lost 7 bases, the J end lost 8 bases, and 9 bases lay between the germline ends. The CDR3 loop spans 11 amino acids. CDR3 DNA: TGTGCCAGTACCGGTAGCTATGAGCAGTTCTTC. Protein: CASTGSYEQFF.

This clonotype was seen at least ten times. The chain has TRBV20-1 and TRBJ2-5, with 11 bases identical to TRBD2. Germline lookup yields CDR1 DFQATT and CDR2 SNEGSKA (reference sequence). The trim removed 3 bases at V and 7 bases at J, leaving 10 bases unmatched. This CDR3 spans 15 amino acids. CDR3 amino acids: CSASPSSGGPSTQYF. CDR3 DNA sequence: TGCAGTGCTAGCCCTTCTAGCGGGGGGCCATCGACCCAGTACTTC.

This clonotype was seen more than once but under ten times. V usage is TRBV6-1 and J usage is TRBJ1-5, with D uncertain. There are 14 residues in the CDR3. With 6 bases removed from V and 0 bases from J, the gap between germline ends came to 9 bases. Germline V lookup: CDR1 MNHNS, CDR2 SASEGT. The CDR3 is CASSQLYSNQPQHF. The CDR3 DNA reads TGTGCCAGCAGCCAACTGTATAGCAATCAGCCCCAGCATTTT.

In its sample, this clonotype was seen a few times. The V gene is TRBV20-1, the J gene TRBJ2-1, with D maybe TRBD1 (6 bases). The CDR3 runs 13 residues. Trimming removed 1 base at V and 6 bases at J, with 10 bases between. The germline V gene has CDR1 DFQATT and CDR2 SNEGSKA (reference sequence). This CDR3 reads CSARGGRLNEQFF. For the CDR3, the DNA is TGCAGTGCTAGAGGGGGGCGGCTCAATGAGCAGTTCTTC.

V is TRBV6-5 and J is TRBJ2-7; 13 nucleotides match TRBD2. The V and J ends lost 2 bases and 2 bases, in that order; junction bases with no gene match: 0. CDR1 is MNHEY, CDR2 SVGAGI, per germline. The CDR3 runs to 15 residues. CDR3 residues: CASSYGTSGTYEQYF. DNA for the CDR3: TGTGCCAGCAGTTACGGGACTAGCGGGACCTACGAGCAGTACTTC.

This clonotype was detected many times. This chain uses TRBV6-5 with TRBJ2-3, with D uncertain. CDR1 and CDR2 from the germline V gene are MNHEY and SVGAGI. The CDR3 is made up of 15 amino acids. V lost 0 bases and J 5 bases, leaving 12 bases between the germline ends. The CDR3 DNA reads TGTGCCAGCAGTTACTCGGGGAAGTTCCGAGATACGCAGTATTTT. Translated: CASSYSGKFRDTQYF.

This clonotype was observed a few times. The CDR3 sequence: CASSLERWGGLNEQFF. The DNA for the CDR3 is TGTGCCAGCAGCTTGGAGAGGTGGGGGGGCCTCAATGAGCAGTTCTTC. The chain carries TRBV5-6 and TRBJ2-1; D perhaps matches TRBD2 (7 bases). Trimming pared 0 bases from V and 6 bases from J, leaving 16 bases between. CDR3 length equals 16 residues. Germline-derived CDR1 and CDR2 are SGHDT and YYEEEE. The whole variable domain, remainder taken from reference TRBV5-6 and TRBJ2-1, is DAGVTQSPTHLIKTRGQQVTLRCSPKSGHDTVSWYQQALGQGPQFIFQYYEEEERQRGNFPDRFSGHQFPNYSSELNVNALLLGDSALYLCASSLERWGGLNEQFFGPGTRLTVL.

This clonotype has a handful of counts. The V and J genes are TRBV9 and TRBJ2-5, with D unresolved. From germline, CDR1 is SGDLS and CDR2 YYNGEE. V lost 2 bases to trimming and J lost 7 bases, with 12 bases between them. The CDR3 spans 13 residues. The CDR3 protein is CASSVVDWGTQYF. CDR3 in DNA: TGTGCCAGCAGCGTTGTAGACTGGGGGACCCAGTACTTC. The whole variable domain, remainder taken from reference TRBV9 and TRBJ2-5, is DSGVTQTPKHLITATGQRVTLRCSPRSGDLSVYWYQQSLDQGLQFLIQYYNGEERAKGNILERFSAQQFPDLHSELNLSSLELGDSALYFCASSVVDWGTQYFGPGTRLLVL.

This clonotype was picked up a small number of times. V usage is TRBV5-6 and J usage is TRBJ2-2, with TRBD1 matching 9 bases. The CDR3 is made up of 15 amino acids. V trimming: 4 bases; J trimming: 2 bases; junction bases outside the gene matches: 3. Looked up from germline, CDR1 is SGHDT and CDR2 is YYEEEE. The CDR3 loop is CASSQTGGNTGELFF. In nucleotides, the CDR3 is TGTGCCAGCAGCCAGACAGGGGGAAACACCGGGGAGCTGTTTTTT.

This clonotype was seen more than once but under ten times. The rearrangement uses TRBV10-1 and TRBJ2-5; unclear D gene. Trimming pared 0 bases from V and 5 bases from J, leaving 4 bases between. Germline values: CDR1 WNHNN, CDR2 SYGVQD (reference sequence). The CDR3 loop spans 12 amino acids. The CDR3 protein is CASSESMETQYF. CDR3 bases: TGCGCCAGCAGTGAGTCCATGGAGACCCAGTACTTC.

This clonotype was counted many times. The chain is built from TRBV7-8 and TRBJ1-3; D perhaps matches TRBD1 (5 bases). This CDR3 has 15 residues. Trimming removed 5 bases from V and 6 bases from J, with 17 bases in between. The germline V gene has CDR1 SGHVS and CDR2 FQNEAQ. CDR3 sequence reads: CASSELRGVVNTIYF. In nucleotides, the CDR3 is TGTGCCAGCAGCGAGCTGCGGGGGGTAGTAAACACCATATATTTT.

The chain uses TRBV18 and TRBJ2-7, with D possibly matching TRBD2 (6 bases). Between the trimmed V and J ends, which lost 0 bases and 9 bases, there was a span of 12 bases. The CDR3 length is 13 residues. Looked up from germline, CDR1 is KGHSH and CDR2 is LQKENI. CDR3 protein: CASSPPGGSRQYF. CDR3 nucleotides: TGTGCCAGCTCACCACCGGGGGGTTCTAGGCAGTACTTC.

The rearrangement uses TRBV5-4 and TRBJ2-4, with TRBD1 identical over 7 bases. The CDR3 has 14 residues. Germline V gives CDR1 SGHNT, CDR2 YYREEE (reference sequence). Germline trimming cut 0 bases from V and 4 bases from J; bases unmatched to any gene: 1. CDR3 DNA: TGTGCCAGCAGCTTGGCGGGACAGAAAAACATTCAGTACTTC. Amino acid sequence: CASSLAGQKNIQYF.

This rearrangement joins TRBV2 to TRBJ1-1; tentatively, D is TRBD1 (5 bases). This CDR3 comprises 14 residues. V was pared by 6 bases and J by 0 bases, with 11 bases between. From germline, CDR1 is SNHLY and CDR2 FYNNEI. This chain's CDR3 is CASRTGRMNTEAFF. CDR3 coding DNA: TGTGCCAGCAGAACGGGACGGATGAACACTGAAGCTTTCTTT.

The V call is TRBV21-1, the J call TRBJ2-7; the table's D gene call, TRBD1, was not cross checked with the DNA. TRBV21-1 is tagged as a pseudogene. The CDR3 contains 14 residues. The CDR3 region is CASSKPQEAGEQYV. CDR3 nucleotides: TGTGCCAGCAGCAAACCACAGGAGGCGGGCGAGCAGTACGTC.

V is TRBV7-2 and J is TRBJ2-1; 14 bases line up with TRBD2. The CDR3 totals 15 residues. Germline values: CDR1 SGHTA, CDR2 FQGNSA. With 3 bases clipped from V and 9 bases from J, the junction kept 4 bases outside the gene matches. CDR3 amino acids: CASSLTSGGASEQFF. CDR3 bases: TGTGCCAGCAGCTTGACTAGCGGGGGGGCATCTGAGCAGTTCTTC.

This clonotype was seen a few times. The genes are TRBV20-1 and TRBJ2-3; TRBD1 matches 7 bases. Germline CDR1 is DFQATT and CDR2 is SNEGSKA (reference sequence). This CDR3 is built from 14 residues. J lost 4 bases, V lost 5 bases, and 9 bases had no gene match. The CDR3 spells CSAQGGSQPDTQYF. The CDR3 nucleotides read TGCAGTGCTCAAGGGGGCTCCCAACCAGATACGCAGTATTTT.

This clonotype was seen a few times. V usage is TRBV7-9 and J usage is TRBJ2-6; D is uncertain. Trimming removed 5 bases from V and 4 bases from J, with 9 bases in between. CDR3 length: 14 residues. The germline CDR1 and CDR2 sequences are SEHNR and FQNEAQ (reference sequence). The CDR3 is CASSPNTGANVLTF. Here the CDR3 DNA reads TGTGCCAGCAGCCCCAACACCGGGGCCAACGTCCTGACTTTC. Full variable domain (rest looked up from reference TRBV7-9 and TRBJ2-6): DTGVSQNPRHKITKRGQNVTFRCDPISEHNRLYWYRQTLGQGPEFLTYFQNEAQLEKSRLLSDRFSAERPKGSFSTLEIQRTEQGDSAMYLCASSPNTGANVLTFGAGSRLTVL.

In DNA, the CDR3 is TGTGCCAGCAGCTTGGCCCCAGGGTCAACTTATGGCTACACCTTC. Protein sequence: CASSLAPGSTYGYTF. The chain is built from TRBV7-2 and TRBJ1-2, with D possibly matching TRBD1 (5 bases). Germline CDR1 and CDR2: SGHTA and FQGNSA. CDR3 length: 15 amino acids. Trimming took off 3 bases at V and 5 bases at J, with 16 bases between the two ends.

The chain is built from TRBV29-1 and TRBJ2-4; D is undetermined. The germline gives CDR1 SQVTM, CDR2 ANQGSEA. The CDR3 is made up of 13 amino acids. V was clipped by 7 bases and J by 0 bases, with 10 bases between them. The CDR3, as DNA: TGCAGCGGTGGCCAAGGAGCCAAAAACATTCAGTACTTC. Residues: CSGGQGAKNIQYF.

V is TRBV28 and J is TRBJ1-6; no firm D call. This CDR3 spans 14 amino acids. Germline CDR1 MDHEN, CDR2 SYDVKM. V shed 7 bases and J shed 5 bases, with 12 bases lying between them. Written as DNA, the CDR3 is TGTGCCAGCACCGTCGGACGTAATAATTCACCCCTCCACTTT. It encodes CASTVGRNNSPLHF.

V gene TRBV20-1 combines with J gene TRBJ1-5, with D unclear. Between the trimmed V and J ends, which lost 6 bases and 6 bases, there was a span of 12 bases. This CDR3 is built from 12 residues. CDR1 is DFQATT, CDR2 SNEGSKA, per germline (reference sequence). In DNA form, the CDR3 reads TGCAGTGCCTTAGGACCCGGTCAGCCCCAGCATTTT. Residues: CSALGPGQPQHF.

At least ten counts were recorded for this clonotype. The rearrangement links TRBV4-3 to TRBJ2-6; D is possibly TRBD2 (5 bases). Germline V gene data show CDR1 as LGHNA and CDR2 as YSLEER. V dropped 1 base and J dropped 4 bases, with 11 bases sitting between them. The CDR3 runs to 16 residues. This CDR3 is CASSQVRETGANVLTF. The DNA for the CDR3 is TGCGCCAGCAGCCAAGTGAGGGAAACAGGGGCCAACGTCCTGACTTTC.

The rearrangement links TRBV12-3 or TRBV12-4 to TRBJ1-2, with 7 bases aligning to TRBD1. After removal of 6 bases from V and 4 bases from J, the junction contained 5 bases not matched to a gene. The CDR3 runs 13 residues. The CDR3 sequence: CASRNRGSYGYTF. CDR3 in DNA: TGTGCCAGCAGAAACAGGGGCAGCTATGGCTACACCTTC.

This clonotype occurred many times. V gene TRBV20-1 combines with J gene TRBJ2-1; no definite D call. The V gene's germline CDR1 is DFQATT and CDR2 SNEGSKA (reference sequence). Trimming removed 5 bases from V and 0 bases from J, with 17 bases in between. This CDR3 has 16 amino acids. In DNA, the CDR3 is TGCAGTGCTGGCCCCGAATCCGGACGCTCCTACAATGAGCAGTTCTTC. Its protein is CSAGPESGRSYNEQFF.

The chain combines TRBV4-3 with TRBJ2-5; 10 bases line up with TRBD2. Germline CDR1 LGHNA, CDR2 YSLEER. CDR3 length: 16 residues. V lost 1 base, J lost 5 bases, and 7 bases stayed unmatched. The CDR3: CASSQVSGGAWETQYF. CDR3 in DNA: TGCGCCAGCAGCCAAGTGAGCGGGGGGGCCTGGGAGACCCAGTACTTC.